These T cell receptor beta chains were read from a single sample in a study of long-term antiretroviral therapy in people with HIV. Only in-frame clones appear in the TCRdb table, and some are missing; sequencing was by immunoSEQ multiplex PCR. The sample lists tens of thousands of clones, less than 85% seen once, with 8% to 9.5% in the top ten. This sample comprised unsorted PBMCs, obtained 2.3 years after starting antiretroviral therapy. These receptors were collected from a man aged 40-55 years with HIV. Each CDR3 is given with its conserved first and last residue. Fields, in order: J gene, V gene, CDR3 length, CDR3 protein.

J gene: TRBJ2-3; V gene: TRBV30; CDR3 length: 12; CDR3 protein: CAWSFGADTQYF
J gene: TRBJ2-2; V gene: TRBV5-1; CDR3 length: 15; CDR3 protein: CASSSRDRGTGELFF
J gene: TRBJ2-5; V gene: TRBV6-5; CDR3 length: 15; CDR3 protein: CASSPSGAPQETQYF
J gene: TRBJ1-2; V gene: TRBV9; CDR3 length: 15; CDR3 protein: CASRAPGTANYGYTF
J gene: TRBJ2-1; V gene: TRBV7-6; CDR3 length: 15; CDR3 protein: CASSLAAGAYNEQFF
J gene: TRBJ2-7; V gene: TRBV15; CDR3 length: 17; CDR3 protein: CATSGLTGPQYTHEQYF
J gene: TRBJ1-6; V gene: TRBV27; CDR3 length: 19; CDR3 protein: CASSLSPPTDRGYNSPLHF
J gene: TRBJ1-1; V gene: TRBV5-6; CDR3 length: 16; CDR3 protein: CASSLYTGGESTEAFF
J gene: TRBJ2-2; V gene: TRBV5-6; CDR3 length: 15; CDR3 protein: CASSWGGGGTGELFF
J gene: TRBJ1-5; V gene: TRBV6-5; CDR3 length: 14; CDR3 protein: CASHRGRANQPQHF
J gene: TRBJ2-3; V gene: TRBV7-2; CDR3 length: 18; CDR3 protein: CASSIEPGLAGWADTQYF
J gene: TRBJ1-5; V gene: TRBV7-8; CDR3 length: 17; CDR3 protein: CASSLRVTGGGNQPQHF
J gene: TRBJ2-1; V gene: TRBV27; CDR3 length: 14; CDR3 protein: CASSLIGGQNEQFF
J gene: TRBJ2-2; V gene: TRBV7-9; CDR3 length: 15; CDR3 protein: CASIGTHVNTGELFF
J gene: TRBJ1-6; V gene: TRBV9; CDR3 length: 15; CDR3 protein: CASSVQSMGNSPLHF
J gene: TRBJ1-4; V gene: TRBV2; CDR3 length: 14; CDR3 protein: CASSAGRGLEKLFF
J gene: TRBJ1-5; V gene: TRBV2; CDR3 length: 14; CDR3 protein: CASSWTGGNQPQHF